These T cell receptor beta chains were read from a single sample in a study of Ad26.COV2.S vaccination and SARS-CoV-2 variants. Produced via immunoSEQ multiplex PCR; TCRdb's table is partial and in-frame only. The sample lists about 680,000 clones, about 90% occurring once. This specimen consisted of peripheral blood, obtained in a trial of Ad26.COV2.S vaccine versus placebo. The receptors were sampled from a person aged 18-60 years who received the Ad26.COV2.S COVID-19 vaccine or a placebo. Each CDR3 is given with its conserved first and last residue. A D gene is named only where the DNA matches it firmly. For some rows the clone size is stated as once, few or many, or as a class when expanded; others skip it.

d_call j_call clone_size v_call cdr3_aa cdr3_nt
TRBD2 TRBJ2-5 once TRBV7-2 CASSPGLAGETQYF TGTGCCAGCAGCCCGGGACTAGCTGGGGAGACCCAGTACTTC
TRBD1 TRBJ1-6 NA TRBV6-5 CASRGTANSPLHF TGTGCCAGCAGGGGGACAGCTAATTCACCCCTCCACTTT
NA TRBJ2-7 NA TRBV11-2 CASSLEGRLYEQYF TGTGCCAGCAGCCTCGAGGGCCGACTCTACGAGCAGTACTTC
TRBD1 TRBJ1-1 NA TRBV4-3 CASSQDKGASNTEAFF TGCGCCAGCAGCCAAGATAAGGGGGCCTCAAACACTGAAGCTTTCTTT
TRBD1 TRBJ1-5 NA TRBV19 CASPTGVDQPQHF TGTGCCAGTCCGACAGGGGTTGATCAGCCCCAGCATTTT
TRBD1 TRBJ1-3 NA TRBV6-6 CASSPQGPTGNTIYF TGTGCCAGCAGTCCACAGGGGCCCACTGGAAACACCATATATTTT
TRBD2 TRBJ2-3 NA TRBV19 CASSTVGSSGRAFADTQYF TGTGCCAGTAGTACGGTGGGGTCTAGCGGGAGGGCCTTCGCAGATACGCAGTATTTT
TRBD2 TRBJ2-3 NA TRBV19 CASSITSGFTDTQYF TGTGCCAGTAGTATAACTAGCGGGTTCACAGATACGCAGTATTTT
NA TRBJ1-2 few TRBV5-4 CASSPDRNYGYTF TGTGCCAGCAGCCCAGACAGAAACTATGGCTACACCTTC
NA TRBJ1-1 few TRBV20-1 CSVTGNTEAFF TGCAGTGTGACAGGGAACACTGAAGCTTTCTTT
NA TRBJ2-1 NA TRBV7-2 CASKIGFGDEQFF TGTGCCAGCAAAATAGGGTTTGGGGATGAGCAGTTCTTC
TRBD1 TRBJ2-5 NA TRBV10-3 CAIRGQDWETQYF TGTGCCATCAGGGGACAGGACTGGGAGACCCAGTACTTC
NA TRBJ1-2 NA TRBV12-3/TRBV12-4 CASSLNYGYTF TGTGCCAGCAGTTTGAACTATGGCTACACCTTC
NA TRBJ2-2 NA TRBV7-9 CASSFGQAANTGELFF TGTGCCAGCAGCTTCGGGCAAGCGGCAAACACCGGGGAGCTGTTTTTT
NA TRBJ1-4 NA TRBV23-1 CASRQGGGEKLFF TGCGCCAGCAGACAGGGAGGGGGTGAAAAACTGTTTTTT
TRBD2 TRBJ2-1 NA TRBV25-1 CASCGTGGEGQNEQFF TGTGCCAGCTGTGGCACGGGGGGGGAGGGCCAGAATGAGCAGTTCTTC
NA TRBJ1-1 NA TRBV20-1 CSASWDTEAFF TGCAGTGCTAGTTGGGACACTGAAGCTTTCTTT
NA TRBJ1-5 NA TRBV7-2 CASSSRTGGQPQHF TGTGCCAGCAGCTCCCGGACGGGGGGTCAGCCCCAGCATTTT
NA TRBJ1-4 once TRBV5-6 CASSYMGSEKLFF TGTGCCAGCAGCTATATGGGGAGTGAAAAACTGTTTTTT
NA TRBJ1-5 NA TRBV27 CASSLWGNQPQHF TGTGCCAGCAGTTTATGGGGTAATCAGCCCCAGCATTTT
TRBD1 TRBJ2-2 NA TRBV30 CAWSPPPGGGTGELFF TGTGCCTGGAGTCCACCCCCAGGGGGCGGGACCGGGGAGCTGTTTTTT
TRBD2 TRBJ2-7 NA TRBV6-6 CASNSSGSIYEQYF TGTGCCAGCAACTCCAGCGGGAGTATCTACGAGCAGTACTTC
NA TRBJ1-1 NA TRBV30 CAWGGNTEAFF TGTGCCTGGGGGGGAAACACTGAAGCTTTCTTT
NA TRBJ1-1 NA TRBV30 CAWVGSEAFF TGTGCCTGGGTGGGGTCTGAAGCTTTCTTT